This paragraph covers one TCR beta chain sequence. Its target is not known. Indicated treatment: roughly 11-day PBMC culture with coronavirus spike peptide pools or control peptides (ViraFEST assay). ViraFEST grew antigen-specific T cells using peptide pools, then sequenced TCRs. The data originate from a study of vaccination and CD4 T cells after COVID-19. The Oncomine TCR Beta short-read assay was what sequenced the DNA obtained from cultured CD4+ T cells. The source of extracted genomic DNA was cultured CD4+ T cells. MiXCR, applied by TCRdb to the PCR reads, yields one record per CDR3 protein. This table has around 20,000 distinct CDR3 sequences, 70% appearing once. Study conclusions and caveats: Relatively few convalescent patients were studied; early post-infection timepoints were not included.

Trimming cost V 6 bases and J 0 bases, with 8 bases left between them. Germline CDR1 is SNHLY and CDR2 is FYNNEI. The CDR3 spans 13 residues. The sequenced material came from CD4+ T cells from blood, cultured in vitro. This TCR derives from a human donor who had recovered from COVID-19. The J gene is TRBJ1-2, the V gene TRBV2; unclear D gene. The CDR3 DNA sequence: TGTGCCAGCAGCAAGGGAGCTAACTATGGCTACACCTTC. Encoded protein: CASSKGANYGYTF. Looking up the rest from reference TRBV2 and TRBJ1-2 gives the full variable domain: EPEVTQTPSHQVTQMGQEVILRCVPISNHLYFYWYRQILGQKVEFLVSFYNNEISEKSEIFDDQFSVERPDGSNFTLKIRSTKLEDSAMYFCASSKGANYGYTFGSGTRLTVV.